A single sample is the source of the 8 T cell receptor beta chains below, sequenced in a study of prognosis after radiotherapy for stage I lung cancer. Two rounds of multiplex PCR amplified TCR beta CDR3 from genomic DNA. It was primers specific to each TRBV and TRBJ gene that first-round PCR used. One entry per CDR3 protein results from TCRdb running MiXCR on the multiplex PCR reads. The table records more than 15,000 distinct CDR3 sequences, about 18% of them present only once. Sequenced here: PBMCs, sampled before or after stereotactic body radiation therapy (not recorded which). The source is a donor aged 50 or older with non-small cell lung cancer.

This clonotype was counted many times. The J gene is TRBJ1-1, the V gene TRBV11-1; 8 bases are shared with TRBD1. Germline V gene lookup returns CDR1 SGHAT and CDR2 FQDESV (reference sequence). This CDR3 spans 16 amino acids. V lost 5 bases, J lost 3 bases, and 11 bases stayed unmatched. Written as DNA, the CDR3 is TGTGCCAGCAGCGCTAGGCAGGGGGCGTTGGACACTGAAGCTTTCTTT. Translation gives CASSARQGALDTEAFF.

Ten or more counts support this clonotype. The genes are TRBV28 and TRBJ1-1; D is unresolved. CDR1 is MDHEN and CDR2 is SYDVKM in the germline V gene. V shed 3 bases and J shed 10 bases, with 15 bases lying between them. CDR3 size: 13 residues. The CDR3 region has the DNA TGTGCCAGCAGTTTTTTCGGCCCTTATTCAGCTTTCTTT. It specifies CASSFFGPYSAFF.

This clonotype was seen ten or more times. The genes are TRBV20-1 and TRBJ1-3, with D maybe TRBD1 (5 bases). Germline lookup yields CDR1 DFQATT and CDR2 SNEGSKA (reference sequence). The CDR3 runs to 14 residues. Trimming shortened V by 6 bases and J by 2 bases, and 14 bases separated the two germline ends. The CDR3 region is CSATSGRTGNTIYF. The DNA of the CDR3 is TGCAGTGCCACTTCAGGGCGAACTGGAAACACCATATATTTT.

This clonotype was observed many times. The chain joins TRBV5-6 to TRBJ2-5, with 12 positions matching TRBD2. Germline trimming cut 4 bases from V and 1 base from J; bases unmatched to any gene: 2. Germline V gene data show CDR1 as SGHDT and CDR2 as YYEEEE. The CDR3 runs 15 residues. For the CDR3, the DNA is TGTGCCAGCAGCGGACTAGCGGGGACCCAAGAGACCCAGTACTTC. It codes for CASSGLAGTQETQYF.

Notes on this clonotype: A far larger clone is one nucleotide away, so this likely arose from a read error. J is TRBJ2-2 and V is TRBV7-9; a possible D gene is TRBD2 (6 bases). The germline V gene has CDR1 SEHNR and CDR2 FQNEAQ (reference sequence). This CDR3 comprises 15 residues. In nucleotides, the CDR3 is TGTGCCGGCAGCGCACGGCCGGGAGTGAACGGGGAGCTGTTTTTT. Translation gives CAGSARPGVNGELFF.

This clonotype has a count of ten or more. This CDR3 is CAISSTGELFF. The CDR3 region has the DNA TGTGCCATCAGTTCGACCGGGGAGCTGTTTTTT. The V and J genes are TRBV10-3 and TRBJ2-2; D ambiguous. The V end lost 5 bases, the J end lost 5 bases, and 3 bases lay between the germline ends. This CDR3 is 11 amino acids long. Looked up from germline, CDR1 is ENHRY and CDR2 is SYGVKD.

This clonotype has ten or more counts. V and J are TRBV6-1 and TRBJ1-1, with TRBD1 identical over 7 bases. The length of the CDR3 is 14 residues. The germline CDR1 and CDR2 sequences are MNHNS and SASEGT. Trimming took 10 bases from V and 7 from J; bases not matched to a gene: 15. The CDR3 loop is CATAGSGGKSEAFF. CDR3 sequence (DNA): TGTGCCACGGCGGGGTCAGGGGGTAAGAGTGAAGCTTTCTTT.

This clonotype was recorded many times. The V and J genes are TRBV6-1 and TRBJ2-5; TRBD1 matches at 9 bases. Germline loops: CDR1 MNHNS, CDR2 SASEGT. This CDR3 contains 15 residues. Trimming took 6 bases from V and 5 from J; bases not matched to a gene: 10. The CDR3 loop reads CASRRRDRAGETQYF. The DNA of the CDR3 is TGTGCCAGCAGACGCCGGGACAGGGCGGGGGAGACCCAGTACTTC.